This T cell receptor beta chain was recovered during a study of blood T cell repertoires in COVID-19. This CDR3 is 13 amino acids long. V gave up 1 base and J gave up 15 bases, with 16 bases separating them. In germline, CDR1 is SGHVS, CDR2 FQNEAQ. Clones were sequenced by immunoSEQ multiplex PCR, and TCRdb holds only the in-frame ones, with some missing. The repertoire holds approximately 250,000 clones, with roughly 85% as singletons. The chain has TRBV7-8 and TRBJ2-1; no reliable D call. The sequence came from a man aged 55 to 69 who had recovered from COVID-19. The specimen was peripheral blood. The CDR3 sequence is CASSLGVRQVGFF. CDR3 nucleotide sequence: TGTGCCAGCAGCTTAGGTGTGCGTCAGGTGGGGTTCTTC.